The 20 T cell receptor beta chains presented below share a single source sample, sequenced in a study of cytotoxic CD8 clonotypes in ibrutinib-treated CLL (dated by TCRdb to about 2021). Library creation used the immunoSEQ multiplex PCR assay. The table was pulled from immuneACCESS by TCRdb, which kept in-frame rearrangements only. Such tables lose some clones; where checked, under half of the loss comes from unresolved V genes, and the rest has no known cause. For this sample the table gives nearly 300,000 clones, of which approximately 76% were detected only once. The ten largest account for 5.6% of the sample. Sample time point, as interpreted from the label and publication: progressive disease on ibrutinib. Source: PBMCs, taken at disease progression, from a patient treated with ibrutinib. The origin of the receptors is a human donor with chronic lymphocytic leukemia.

The V and J genes are TRBV29-1 and TRBJ1-1, with D uncertain. This CDR3 has 11 residues. Trimming pared 1 base from V and 10 bases from J, leaving 10 bases between. Germline values: CDR1 SQVTM, CDR2 ANQGSEA. The CDR3 loop is CSVEGVRGAFF. The CDR3 DNA reads as TGCAGCGTTGAAGGGGTGCGGGGAGCTTTCTTT.

The rearrangement links TRBV15 to TRBJ1-4, with D perhaps matching TRBD1 (5 bases). CDR1 LNHNV and CDR2 YYDKDF come from the germline V gene (reference sequence). The CDR3 is 14 residues long. V shed 0 bases and J shed 7 bases, with 9 bases lying between them. The CDR3 DNA sequence: TGTGCCACCAGCAGAGATTGGGGGGGTGAAAAACTGTTTTTT. It encodes CATSRDWGGEKLFF.

The chain employs TRBV18 and TRBJ2-7, with a possible D match to TRBD2 (5 bases). V was pared by 3 bases and J by 5 bases, with 11 bases between. The CDR3 consists of 13 residues. Germline CDR1 and CDR2: KGHSH and LQKENI. The CDR3, as DNA: TGTGCCAGCTCACCTCCTAGCCTCCACGAGCAGTACTTC. As protein: CASSPPSLHEQYF.

The chain combines TRBV9 with TRBJ2-3; 8 bases are shared with TRBD2. After removal of 0 bases from V and 5 bases from J, the junction contained 11 bases not matched to a gene. Germline values: CDR1 SGDLS, CDR2 YYNGEE. This CDR3 comprises 17 residues. The CDR3 loop reads CASSVEGSAGAEDTQYF. CDR3 sequence (DNA): TGTGCCAGCAGCGTAGAAGGGTCAGCGGGAGCCGAAGATACGCAGTATTTT. Looking up the rest from reference TRBV9 and TRBJ2-3 gives the full variable domain: DSGVTQTPKHLITATGQRVTLRCSPRSGDLSVYWYQQSLDQGLQFLIQYYNGEERAKGNILERFSAQQFPDLHSELNLSSLELGDSALYFCASSVEGSAGAEDTQYFGPGTRLTVL.

The chain links TRBV7-6 to TRBJ1-1; D call uncertain. V was shortened by 5 bases and J by 3 bases, with 10 bases between the two germline ends. CDR3 size: 13 residues. Germline CDR1 and CDR2: SGHVS and FNYEAQ. The CDR3 protein is CASSTPGYTEAFF. In nucleotides, the CDR3 is TGTGCCAGCAGCACCCCAGGTTACACTGAAGCTTTCTTT. The whole variable domain, remainder taken from reference TRBV7-6 and TRBJ1-1, is GAGVSQSPRYKVTKRGQDVALRCDPISGHVSLYWYRQALGQGPEFLTYFNYEAQQDKSGLPNDRFSAERPEGSISTLTIQRTEQRDSAMYRCASSTPGYTEAFFGQGTRLTVV.

The chain couples TRBV7-3 to TRBJ2-1, with 8 bases matching TRBD1. The CDR3 extends over 16 amino acids. Germline CDR1 reads SGHTA; CDR2 reads FQGTGA. V was clipped by 4 bases and J by 8 bases; unmatched bases: 13. The CDR3 region is CASSSNAGGEGDEQFF. DNA for the CDR3: TGTGCCAGCAGCTCCAACGCAGGGGGCGAAGGTGATGAGCAGTTCTTC.

This chain connects TRBV12-5 to TRBJ2-7; 7 nucleotides agree with TRBD1. The CDR3 sequence is 16 residues long. Trimming took 2 bases from V and 1 from J; bases not matched to a gene: 8. The germline CDR1 and CDR2 sequences are LGHNT and FRNRAP. The CDR3 sequence is CASGLTVDRDSYEQYF. DNA for the CDR3: TGTGCTAGTGGTTTGACCGTTGACAGGGATTCCTACGAGCAGTACTTC.

This chain joins TRBV7-2 and TRBJ2-5, with 10 nucleotides matching TRBD1. The germline V gene has CDR1 SGHTA and CDR2 FQGNSA. V shed 4 bases, J shed 2 bases, and the junction held 1 base outside the gene matches. The CDR3 runs 14 residues. The DNA for the CDR3 is TGTGCCAGCAGCTGGGGACAGGGGCAAGAGACCCAGTACTTC. This sequence encodes CASSWGQGQETQYF. The whole variable domain, remainder taken from reference TRBV7-2 and TRBJ2-5, is GAGVSQSPSNKVTEKGKDVELRCDPISGHTALYWYRQSLGQGLEFLIYFQGNSAPDKSGLPSDRFSAERTGGSVSTLTIQRTQQEDSAVYLCASSWGQGQETQYFGPGTRLLVL.

This sequence joins TRBV7-6 and TRBJ2-7; TRBD1 might be the D (6 bases). Trimming removed 1 base at V and 2 bases at J, with 6 bases between. Germline V gene data show CDR1 as SGHVS and CDR2 as FNYEAQ. The CDR3 is 13 amino acids. CDR3 in DNA: TGTGCCAGCAGCTTAGGGACAGCCTACGAGCAGTACTTC. As protein: CASSLGTAYEQYF.

A few counts support this clone. The rearrangement links TRBV7-3 to TRBJ2-2; D not resolved. Deletions cut 0 bases from V and 3 bases from J, with 11 bases between. CDR3 length equals 16 residues. Germline loops: CDR1 SGHTA, CDR2 FQGTGA. The chain's CDR3 is CASSLTWGGDTGELFF. CDR3 coding DNA: TGTGCCAGCAGCTTAACGTGGGGTGGAGACACCGGGGAGCTGTTTTTT.

The CDR3 region has the DNA TGTGCCAGCAGTGCATACGGAAAACGAGAGACCCAGTACTTC. It translates to CASSAYGKRETQYF. V is TRBV25-1 and J is TRBJ2-5; no definite D call. This CDR3 contains 14 residues. Trimming removed 4 bases from V and 4 bases from J, with 13 bases in between. In germline, CDR1 is MGHDK, CDR2 SYGVNS.

The V and J genes are TRBV7-3 and TRBJ2-7, with D possibly TRBD1 on 5 matching bases. The CDR3 has 17 amino acids. Per the germline V gene, CDR1 is SGHTA and CDR2 is FQGTGA. V dropped 2 bases and J dropped 2 bases, with 19 bases sitting between them. CDR3 residues: CASSLLVTTGDTYEQYF. The CDR3 nucleotides are TGTGCCAGCAGCTTATTAGTGACAACAGGAGATACCTACGAGCAGTACTTC. The complete variable domain, with remaining parts taken from reference TRBV7-3 and TRBJ2-7, reads GAGVSQTPSNKVTEKGKYVELRCDPISGHTALYWYRQSLGQGPEFLIYFQGTGAADDSGLPNDRFFAVRPEGSVSTLKIQRTERGDSAVYLCASSLLVTTGDTYEQYFGPGTRLTVT.

This clone was found once. This chain joins TRBV19 and TRBJ1-2; D is ambiguous. Per the germline V gene, CDR1 is LNHDA and CDR2 is SQIVND (reference sequence). Trimming removed 6 bases at V and 7 bases at J, with 15 bases between. The CDR3 is 13 residues long. The CDR3 sequence: CASRTSREIGYTF. CDR3 bases: TGTGCCAGTAGGACCTCCCGGGAAATTGGCTACACCTTC.

The chain carries TRBV5-4 and TRBJ1-1; the D is unclear. Germline-derived CDR1 and CDR2 are SGHNT and YYREEE (reference sequence). The CDR3 has 15 amino acids. V was pared by 0 bases and J by 0 bases, with 9 bases between. The CDR3, as DNA: TGTGCCAGCAGCTTGGAGGGTATAATGAACACTGAAGCTTTCTTT. Its protein product is CASSLEGIMNTEAFF.

J is TRBJ2-2 and V is TRBV5-6; D possibly corresponds to TRBD2 (6 bases). This CDR3 is built from 17 residues. The V and J ends lost 0 bases and 5 bases respectively, with 17 bases between them. The germline gives CDR1 SGHDT, CDR2 YYEEEE. In DNA, the CDR3 is TGTGCCAGCAGCTTGGCCCGTTGGGGGGAGAGGACCGGGGAGCTGTTTTTT. This translates into CASSLARWGERTGELFF.

V usage is TRBV18 and J usage is TRBJ2-7; the D is unclear. Trimming pared 3 bases from V and 1 base from J, leaving 10 bases between. The CDR3 consists of 14 residues. Germline V CDR1 and CDR2: KGHSH, LQKENI. The CDR3 spells CASSPEPRSYEQYF. In nucleotides, the CDR3 is TGTGCCAGCTCACCCGAACCTAGATCCTACGAGCAGTACTTC.

This clone occurred once. V and J are TRBV15 and TRBJ2-5; no clear D. The germline CDR1 and CDR2 sequences are LNHNV and YYDKDF (reference sequence). V was clipped by 4 bases and J by 4 bases, with 7 bases between them. The length of the CDR3 is 12 residues. The CDR3 DNA reads as TGTGCCACCAGCACGCCTGGAGAGACCCAGTACTTC. The encoded protein is CATSTPGETQYF.

The chain uses TRBV19 and TRBJ1-2, with a weak D call TRBD1 (5 bases). Germline lookup yields CDR1 LNHDA and CDR2 SQIVND (reference sequence). CDR3 length equals 14 residues. V dropped 4 bases and J dropped 6 bases, with 15 bases sitting between them. DNA for the CDR3: TGTGCCAGTAGTACGGGACTACCGGCCCATGGCTACACCTTC. It is translated as CASSTGLPAHGYTF.

The V and J genes are TRBV6-5 and TRBJ2-7; 11 bases line up with TRBD2. Germline V gene data show CDR1 as MNHEY and CDR2 as SVGAGI. This CDR3 spans 13 amino acids. Trimming at V came to 5 bases and at J to 10 bases, leaving 7 bases not matched to a gene. The CDR3 coding sequence is TGTGCCAGCAGTCTCCTAGCGGGAGGACGACAGTACTTC. Protein: CASSLLAGGRQYF.

This clone was picked up a small number of times. The chain has TRBV2 and TRBJ1-2; D gene ambiguous. There are 12 residues in the CDR3. Germline V gene sequence: CDR1 SNHLY, CDR2 FYNNEI. The V end was cut by 6 bases, the J end by 4 bases, with 9 bases between. The DNA for the CDR3 is TGTGCCAGCAGGGCGGACGGCTATGGCTACACCTTC. This encodes CASRADGYGYTF.